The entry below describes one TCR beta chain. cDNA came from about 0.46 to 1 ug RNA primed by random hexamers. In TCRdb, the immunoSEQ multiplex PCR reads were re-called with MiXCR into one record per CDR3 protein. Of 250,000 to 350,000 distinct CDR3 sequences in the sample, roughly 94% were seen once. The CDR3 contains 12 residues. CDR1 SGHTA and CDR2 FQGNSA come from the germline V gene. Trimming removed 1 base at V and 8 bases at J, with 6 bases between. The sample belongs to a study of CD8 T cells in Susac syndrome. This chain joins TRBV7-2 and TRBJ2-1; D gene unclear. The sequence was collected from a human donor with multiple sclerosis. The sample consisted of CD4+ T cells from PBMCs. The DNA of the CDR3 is TGTGCCAGCAGCTTAGTACGCCATGAGCAGTTCTTC. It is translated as CASSLVRHEQFF.